This passage covers 18 T cell receptor beta chains from one sample sequenced in a study of OX40 agonist ivuxolimab in advanced cancers. Produced via immunoSEQ multiplex PCR; TCRdb's table is partial and in-frame only. Of some 67,000 clones in the sample, over 75% were seen once. The source was CD4+ or CD8+ T cells sorted from blood, collected in a trial of the OX40 agonist ivuxolimab. Source of these receptors: an adult with an advanced solid tumor such as melanoma, head and neck, liver or kidney cancer.

The chain joins TRBV11-3 to TRBJ1-1; maybe TRBD1 (5 bases). This CDR3 is 13 amino acids long. The V end was cut by 1 base, the J end by 3 bases, with 6 bases between. From germline, CDR1 is SGHNT and CDR2 YENEEA. CDR3 nucleotides: TGTGCCAGCAGCTTAGGGGGACACACTGAAGCTTTCTTT. Its translation: CASSLGGHTEAFF. The entire variable domain, with the rest obtained from reference TRBV11-3 and TRBJ1-1, is as follows: EAGVVQSPRYKIIEKKQPVAFWCNPISGHNTLYWYLQNLGQGPELLIRYENEEAVDDSQLPKDRFSAERLKGVDSTLKIQPAELGDSAVYLCASSLGGHTEAFFGQGTRLTVV.

The rearrangement uses TRBV13 and TRBJ2-1, with D uncertain. The ends were cut back, 5 bases at V and 6 bases at J, with 11 bases in the middle. The CDR3 runs to 13 residues. Germline CDR1 and CDR2: PRHDT and FYEKMQ (reference sequence). The CDR3 protein is CASSLPGRNEQFF. CDR3 nucleotides: TGTGCCAGCAGCCTCCCCGGGCGCAATGAGCAGTTCTTC.

Written as DNA, the CDR3 is TGTGCCAGCAGGGGGACAGGCCGAAGCATTGGCTACACCTTC. Translation: CASRGTGRSIGYTF. This chain uses TRBV28 with TRBJ1-2, with 8 bases that match TRBD1. This CDR3 comprises 14 residues. Germline V lookup: CDR1 MDHEN, CDR2 SYDVKM. Trimming removed 6 bases from V and 7 bases from J; junction bases left unmatched: 10.

This clone appeared a few times. This chain connects TRBV7-3 to TRBJ2-1; 9 bases fit TRBD2. Germline CDR1 reads SGHTA; CDR2 reads FQGTGA. The junction had 4 bases not matched to a gene; V was cut back by 1 base and J by 0 bases. This CDR3 has 17 amino acids. Here the CDR3 DNA reads TGTGCCAGCAGCTTAATTCGACTAGCGGACTCCTACAATGAGCAGTTCTTC. Residues: CASSLIRLADSYNEQFF.

The gene calls are TRBV5-1 and TRBJ1-3; 7 nucleotides align to TRBD1. J lost 0 bases, V lost 4 bases, and 4 bases had no gene match. Germline CDR1 reads SGHRS; CDR2 reads YFSETQ. The CDR3 totals 15 residues. In DNA form, the CDR3 reads TGCGCCAGCAGCCCGGACAGGTTCTCTGGAAACACCATATATTTT. It specifies CASSPDRFSGNTIYF.

The chain combines TRBV7-2 with TRBJ2-7, with 12 positions matching TRBD2. Germline-derived CDR1 and CDR2 are SGHTA and FQGNSA. V was pared by 5 bases and J by 6 bases, with 8 bases of the junction left unmatched. The CDR3 sequence is 15 residues long. The CDR3 region has the DNA TGTGCCAGCAGCACGACTAGCGGGAGAGTAAGCGAGCAGTACTTC. Its protein product is CASSTTSGRVSEQYF.

The genes are TRBV11-2 and TRBJ2-1; 12 bases are a match to TRBD2. The CDR3 consists of 18 residues. V shed 2 bases and J 4 bases; nucleotides not matched to a gene: 9. The germline gives CDR1 SGHAT, CDR2 FQNNGV. CDR3 bases: TGTGCCAGCAGCTTAAGGTCGACTAGCGGGAGTGTGTACAATGAGCAGTTCTTC. Translating gives CASSLRSTSGSVYNEQFF.

This clone was seen more than once but under ten times. V usage is TRBV9 and J usage is TRBJ2-2; the D is unclear. The CDR3 is 13 amino acids. Germline lookup yields CDR1 SGDLS and CDR2 YYNGEE. The V end was cut by 5 bases, the J end by 4 bases, with 9 bases between. The CDR3 DNA sequence: TGTGCCAGCAGATCGAAAGTCACCGGGGAGCTGTTTTTT. Its protein is CASRSKVTGELFF.

V usage is TRBV29-1 and J usage is TRBJ2-1; a weak D match, TRBD1 (6 bases). The CDR3 covers 12 residues. With 7 bases removed from V and 4 bases from J, the gap between germline ends came to 11 bases. Germline V gene sequence: CDR1 SQVTM, CDR2 ANQGSEA. This CDR3 is CSASTGYNEQFF. For the CDR3, the DNA is TGCAGCGCCAGCACAGGGTACAATGAGCAGTTCTTC.

This clone was counted once. This chain connects TRBV27 to TRBJ2-2; 11 bases map to TRBD1. The CDR3 totals 15 residues. Looked up from germline, CDR1 is MNHEY and CDR2 is SMNVEV (reference sequence). Trimming removed 8 bases from V and 5 bases from J; junction bases left unmatched: 7. This chain's CDR3 is CASAHGQGATGELFF. CDR3 sequence (DNA): TGTGCCAGCGCCCACGGACAGGGGGCAACCGGGGAGCTGTTTTTT.

The CDR3 protein is CASSEASRGREPQHF. The CDR3 bases are TGTGCCAGCAGTGAAGCAAGCAGGGGTAGGGAGCCCCAGCATTTT. The V call is TRBV6-1, the J call TRBJ1-5; maybe TRBD1 (6 bases). Trimming stripped 0 bases from V and 8 bases from J, with 14 bases between. This CDR3 has 15 amino acids. Germline V gene data show CDR1 as MNHNS and CDR2 as SASEGT.

In its sample, this clone was seen once. The CDR3, as DNA: TGTGCCAGCAGCCGACAGGGGGCTCAAGAGACCCAGTACTTC. This gives the protein CASSRQGAQETQYF. The V call is TRBV7-8, the J call TRBJ2-5; TRBD1 agrees at 10 bases. Trimming took 5 bases from V and 2 from J; bases not matched to a gene: 2. Germline V gene data show CDR1 as SGHVS and CDR2 as FQNEAQ. CDR3 length: 14 amino acids.

This sequence joins TRBV9 and TRBJ2-3; D is ambiguous. Per germline, CDR1 SGDLS and CDR2 YYNGEE. The CDR3 sequence is 13 residues long. V was clipped by 0 bases and J by 5 bases, with 7 bases between them. The CDR3 spells CASSVDFGDTQYF. CDR3 DNA: TGTGCCAGCAGCGTAGATTTTGGAGATACGCAGTATTTT.

For the CDR3, the DNA is TGTGCCAGCAGCTTCTTAAGGGGGCCGGCAGATACGCAGTATTTT. It yields the protein CASSFLRGPADTQYF. The chain joins TRBV5-5 to TRBJ2-3, with 7 bases identical to TRBD1. The CDR3 length is 15 residues. CDR1 and CDR2 from the germline V gene are SGHKS and YYEKEE (reference sequence). Trimming took 2 bases from V and 4 from J; bases not matched to a gene: 7.

Comment on this clone: Mismatch with germline at one junction end may stem from a read error. This chain connects TRBV11-2 to TRBJ2-7, with a weak D call TRBD1 (5 bases). This CDR3 spans 14 amino acids. CDR1 is SGHAT, CDR2 FQNNGV, per germline. This CDR3 reads CASSIDRTSYEQYF. As DNA, the CDR3 is TGTGCCAGCAGCATAGACAGAACCTCCTACGAGCAGTACTTC.

The rearrangement links TRBV7-8 to TRBJ2-5; TRBD2 aligns across 11 bases. The length of the CDR3 is 15 residues. Unmatched junction bases numbered 2, after V lost 1 base and J lost 4 bases. Germline V CDR1 and CDR2: SGHVS, FQNEAQ. The CDR3 sequence is CASSLGLAGGETQYF. The CDR3 DNA reads as TGTGCCAGCAGCTTAGGCCTAGCGGGGGGAGAGACCCAGTACTTC.

The J gene is TRBJ2-7, the V gene TRBV7-9; D not certain. CDR1 and CDR2 from the germline V gene are SEHNR and FQNEAQ (reference sequence). Trimming shortened V by 5 bases and J by 5 bases, and 13 bases separated the two germline ends. The CDR3 sequence is 13 residues long. The CDR3 DNA is TGTGCCAGCAGCCACCGGGCTAGAGACGAGCAGTACTTC. It encodes CASSHRARDEQYF.

This clone showed up just a few times. This rearrangement joins TRBV5-1 to TRBJ1-6; possible D gene TRBD1, 5 bases. The CDR3 covers 14 residues. The V and J ends lost 6 bases and 7 bases respectively, with 14 bases between them. The germline V gene has CDR1 SGHRS and CDR2 YFSETQ. Here the CDR3 DNA reads TGCGCCAGCATGACGGGACGGGGAAATTCACCCCTCCACTTT. Amino acid sequence: CASMTGRGNSPLHF.